This T cell receptor beta chain was identified during a study of shared clonotypes between healthy human individuals. Recent acute infections and vaccinations were absent in the healthy HIV-negative adult donors. Memory CD4+ cells were the fraction left after CD45RA+ naive selection. DNA at 150 to 200 ng, some 31,000 T cell genomes, went into sorted-subset replicate PCRs. Assay: immunoSEQ multiplex PCR; the TCRdb copy retains only in-frame clones and omits some. The table lists about 2.5 million clones, 85% to 95% of them singletons, with about 0.41% in the top ten. The TCR was taken from a man aged 18 to 29 in good health. Some clones in this sample may be carry-over from other donors' samples. The sample comprised naive CD4+ T cells from PBMCs. The subset was: CD45RA+ positively selected.

The CDR3 loop reads CASSLTGIPGYTF. CDR3 nucleotides: TGTGCCAGCAGTTTAACAGGGATACCTGGCTACACCTTC. The V and J genes are TRBV28 and TRBJ1-2; D possibly corresponds to TRBD1 (6 bases). There are 13 residues in the CDR3. The germline CDR1 and CDR2 sequences are MDHEN and SYDVKM. Trimming left V 2 bases short and J 7 bases short, with 11 bases between.